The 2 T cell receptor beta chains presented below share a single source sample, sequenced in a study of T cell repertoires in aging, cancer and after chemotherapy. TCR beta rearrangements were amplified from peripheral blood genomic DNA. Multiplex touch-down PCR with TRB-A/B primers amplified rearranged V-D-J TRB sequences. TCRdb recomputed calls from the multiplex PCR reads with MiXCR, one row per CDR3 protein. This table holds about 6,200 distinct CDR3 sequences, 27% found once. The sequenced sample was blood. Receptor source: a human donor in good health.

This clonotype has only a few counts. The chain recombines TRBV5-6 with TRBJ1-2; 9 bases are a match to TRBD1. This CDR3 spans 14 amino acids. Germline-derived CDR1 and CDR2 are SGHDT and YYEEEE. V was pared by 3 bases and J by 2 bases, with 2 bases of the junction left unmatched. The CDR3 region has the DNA TGTGCCAGCAGCTGGGACAGGGACAACTATGGCTACACCTTC. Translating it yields CASSWDRDNYGYTF.

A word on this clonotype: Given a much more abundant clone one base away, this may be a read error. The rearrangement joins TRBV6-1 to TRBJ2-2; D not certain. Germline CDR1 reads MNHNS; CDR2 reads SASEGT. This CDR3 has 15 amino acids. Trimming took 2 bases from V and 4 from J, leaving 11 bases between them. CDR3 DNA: TGTGCCAGCAGTGAACGGTACCTGGCCACCGGGGAGCTGTTTTTT. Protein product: CASSERYLATGELFF.